Detailed here is one T cell receptor beta chain. The antigen remains unidentified. The sample comes from a study of T-cell reconstitution after alpha-beta-depleted transplantation in children. The study's findings and limits: Certain patients had high TCRbeta diversity at day 60, and it came from recipient T cells and thymic progenitors that survived. Most T-cell counts and diversity one year after the transplant came from T cells that were newly produced.

The length of the CDR3 is 14 residues. Germline V gene sequence: CDR1 SGHTA, CDR2 FQGNSA. V gave up 5 bases and J gave up 2 bases, with 12 bases separating them. The library targeted TCRbeta and was prepared with unique molecular identifiers. MiXCR, run by TCRdb on the PCR reads, gives a single entry per CDR3 protein. The table lists about 98,000 distinct CDR3 sequences, about 22% of them singletons. The clonotype was recovered from a boy aged 2 to 10 with acute lymphoblastic leukemia, due to receive a stem cell transplant. This chain links TRBV7-2 with TRBJ2-5; a weak D match, TRBD2 (5 bases). Sequenced here: PBMCs, sampled before TCRalphabeta/CD19-depleted stem cell transplant. The CDR3 sequence: CASSPQRQQETQYF. As DNA, the CDR3 is TGTGCCAGCAGCCCCCAGCGGCAGCAAGAGACCCAGTACTTC.